These 16 T cell receptor beta chains were all obtained from the same sample, sequenced in a study of T cell repertoires in cytomegalovirus infection. Their specific antigens are unknown. TCRdb analysed the reads with MiXCR anew, one entry per CDR3 protein. The profile covers about 340,000 distinct CDR3 sequences, with almost 30% appearing a single time and roughly 20% taken by the ten largest. The specimen comprised cultured PBMCs, sampled from culture after CMV antigen stimulation. These receptors were obtained from a human donor in good health (CMV status not recorded). Some clones in this sample may be carry-over from other donors' samples.

This clonotype appeared a single time. The chain couples TRBV12-3 or TRBV12-4 to TRBJ1-2; D may be TRBD1 (6 bases). The V gene lost 3 bases and the J gene lost 4 bases, with 15 bases spanning the gap. CDR3 size: 15 residues. This CDR3 reads CASSFALRGIYGYTF. In nucleotides, the CDR3 is TGTGCCAGCAGTTTTGCTTTGAGGGGGATCTATGGCTACACCTTC.

The chain recombines TRBV2 with TRBJ1-1; the D gene is possibly TRBD1 (6 bases). CDR3 size: 13 residues. From germline, CDR1 is SNHLY and CDR2 FYNNEI. V lost 8 bases, J lost 6 bases, and 16 bases lay in between. CDR3 amino acids: CASCGQPGAEAFF. CDR3 sequence (DNA): TGTGCCAGCTGTGGACAGCCGGGGGCTGAAGCTTTCTTT.

The chain recombines TRBV6-1 with TRBJ2-3; weak D call: TRBD1 (7 bases). The CDR3 covers 15 residues. V gave up 9 bases and J gave up 3 bases, with 19 bases separating them. Germline CDR1 reads MNHNS; CDR2 reads SASEGT. CDR3 nucleotide sequence: TGTGCCAGTGGCAGGGGGACTTCCCTGACAGATACGCAGTATTTT. Translation: CASGRGTSLTDTQYF.

This clonotype came up a few times. The rearrangement links TRBV15 to TRBJ2-1, with D possibly TRBD2 on 5 matching bases. Germline V CDR1 and CDR2: LNHNV, YYDKDF (reference sequence). The CDR3 totals 13 residues. Trimming cost V 0 bases and J 7 bases, with 7 bases left between them. The CDR3 sequence: CATSRDRGNEQFF. The CDR3 DNA follows: TGTGCCACCAGCAGAGATAGAGGGAATGAGCAGTTCTTC.

In this sample, this clonotype turned up a few times. The chain has TRBV7-6 and TRBJ2-2, with D uncertain. The CDR3 runs to 16 residues. Germline CDR1 SGHVS, CDR2 FNYEAQ. V dropped 0 bases and J dropped 4 bases, with 12 bases sitting between them. Written as DNA, the CDR3 is TGTGCCAGCAGCTTAGCTCCGCCGGGCCCCACCGGGGAGCTGTTTTTT. Translation: CASSLAPPGPTGELFF.

The rearrangement uses TRBV29-1 and TRBJ1-1; the D gene is possibly TRBD1 (6 bases). The CDR3 totals 13 residues. Between the trimmed V and J ends, which lost 1 base and 1 base, there was a span of 7 bases. Germline CDR1 reads SQVTM; CDR2 reads ANQGSEA. CDR3 amino acids: CSVEGTENTEAFF. The DNA of the CDR3 is TGCAGCGTTGAAGGGACAGAGAACACTGAAGCTTTCTTT.

This clonotype has only a few counts. V usage is TRBV5-1 and J usage is TRBJ2-4; D is possibly TRBD1 or TRBD2 (7 bases each). Germline V gene data show CDR1 as SGHRS and CDR2 as YFSETQ. The CDR3 length is 15 residues. V dropped 0 bases and J dropped 9 bases, with 16 bases sitting between them. CDR3 region: CASSLVAGGEAIQYF. The CDR3 region has the DNA TGCGCCAGCAGCTTGGTGGCAGGGGGGGAGGCCATTCAGTACTTC.

This clonotype was found a few times. The CDR3 DNA is TGTGCCAGCAGTCCCGGACCGACGATCACCTACAATGAGCAGTTCTTC. It translates to CASSPGPTITYNEQFF. The chain links TRBV28 to TRBJ2-1, with D uncertain. The ends were cut back, 5 bases at V and 2 bases at J, with 16 bases in the middle. Looked up from germline, CDR1 is MDHEN and CDR2 is SYDVKM. The CDR3 length is 16 residues.

Many counts were recorded for this clonotype. V and J are TRBV7-2 and TRBJ1-1, with 12 positions matching TRBD1. This CDR3 is built from 18 residues. V lost 4 bases to trimming and J lost 3 bases; unmatched junction nucleotides: 12. Germline V gene sequence: CDR1 SGHTA, CDR2 FQGNSA. The CDR3 spells CASSSMGDRGLRDTEAFF. In DNA form, the CDR3 reads TGTGCCAGCAGCTCGATGGGGGACAGGGGGCTTAGGGACACTGAAGCTTTCTTT.

The rearrangement joins TRBV11-2 to TRBJ1-2; no firm D call. The CDR3 spans 13 residues. V was cut by 5 bases and J by 5 bases, with 12 bases left in between. Germline-derived CDR1 and CDR2 are SGHAT and FQNNGV. CDR3 sequence (DNA): TGTGCCAGCAGCGCAATCGGGGAATATGGCTACACCTTC. Protein sequence: CASSAIGEYGYTF. Complete variable domain (other parts from reference TRBV11-2 and TRBJ1-2): EAGVAQSPRYKIIEKRQSVAFWCNPISGHATLYWYQQILGQGPKLLIQFQNNGVVDDSQLPKDRFSAERLKGVDSTLKIQPAKLEDSAVYLCASSAIGEYGYTFGSGTRLTVV.

The rearrangement joins TRBV7-8 to TRBJ1-2; D ambiguous. Deletions cut 5 bases from V and 4 bases from J, with 14 bases between. The CDR3 is made up of 14 amino acids. Germline V gene data show CDR1 as SGHVS and CDR2 as FQNEAQ. The CDR3 region is CASSPRSRFYGYTF. The CDR3 DNA sequence: TGTGCCAGCAGCCCCCGAAGTCGATTCTATGGCTACACCTTC. Combining the CDR3 with reference TRBV7-8 and TRBJ1-2 gives the whole variable domain GAGVSQSPRYKVAKRGQDVALRCDPISGHVSLFWYQQALGQGPEFLTYFQNEAQLDKSGLPSDRFFAERPEGSVSTLKIQRTQQEDSAVYLCASSPRSRFYGYTFGSGTRLTVV.

This clonotype was found a few times. This sequence joins TRBV2 and TRBJ2-2; D remains ambiguous. CDR1 SNHLY and CDR2 FYNNEI come from the germline V gene. The V end was cut by 8 bases, the J end by 2 bases, with 15 bases between. This CDR3 has 15 residues. DNA for the CDR3: TGTGCCAGCCAAGCAGGTGGCGGTAACACCGGGGAGCTGTTTTTT. Its protein product is CASQAGGGNTGELFF.

This clonotype occurred a few times. The chain recombines TRBV18 with TRBJ1-5, with D uncertain. The CDR3 covers 15 residues. V lost 5 bases and J lost 6, with 17 bases in between. Germline V gene sequence: CDR1 KGHSH, CDR2 LQKENI. In nucleotides, the CDR3 is TGTGCCAGCTCAGCAAACCCCGGGAACACTCAGCCCCAGCATTTT. Translated: CASSANPGNTQPQHF.

This clonotype occurred a few times. The chain employs TRBV4-1 and TRBJ2-7; the D gene is possibly TRBD2 (5 bases). The ends were cut back, 1 base at V and 2 bases at J, with 15 bases in the middle. The CDR3 has 16 amino acids. The germline gives CDR1 MGHRA, CDR2 YSYEKL. This chain's CDR3 is CASSQGRGLVTYEQYF. The CDR3 DNA sequence: TGCGCCAGCAGCCAAGGCAGAGGACTTGTCACCTACGAGCAGTACTTC.

V usage is TRBV29-1 and J usage is TRBJ1-5; 7 positions agree with TRBD1. The CDR3 runs to 12 residues. J lost 8 bases, V lost 4 bases, and 5 bases had no gene match. The germline V gene has CDR1 SQVTM and CDR2 ANQGSEA. CDR3 protein: CSVVAGGEPQHF. Here the CDR3 DNA reads TGCAGCGTTGTGGCAGGGGGAGAGCCCCAGCATTTT.

As regards this clonotype: Since a much larger clone is just one base distant, this may be a read error. The chain employs TRBV6-6 and TRBJ1-6; tentative D call: TRBD1 (5 bases). Germline loops: CDR1 MNHNY, CDR2 SVGAGI (reference sequence). V lost 11 bases and J 10 bases, leaving 18 bases between the germline ends. This CDR3 contains 13 residues. The CDR3 DNA reads as TGTGCCCTTCAACCGGGACGGTCCTCACCCCTCCACTTT. This gives the protein CALQPGRSSPLHF.